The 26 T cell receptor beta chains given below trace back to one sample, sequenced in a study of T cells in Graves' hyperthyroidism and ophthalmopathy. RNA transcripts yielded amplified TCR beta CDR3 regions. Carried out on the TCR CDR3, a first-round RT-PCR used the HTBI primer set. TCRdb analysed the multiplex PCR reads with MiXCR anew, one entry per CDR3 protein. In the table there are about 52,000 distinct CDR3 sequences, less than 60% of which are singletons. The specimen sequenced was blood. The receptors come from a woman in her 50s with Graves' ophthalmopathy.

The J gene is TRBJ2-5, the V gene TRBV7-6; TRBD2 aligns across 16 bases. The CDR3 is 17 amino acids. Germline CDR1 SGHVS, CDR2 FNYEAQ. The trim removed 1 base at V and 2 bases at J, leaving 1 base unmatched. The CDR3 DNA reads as TGTGCCAGCAGCTTAGGGGGACTAGCGGGAGGGCAAGAGACCCAGTACTTC. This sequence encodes CASSLGGLAGGQETQYF.

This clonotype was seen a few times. The CDR3 nucleotides are TGTGCCAGCAGTTTATTTTGGGACAGGCCACTACCCCACGACAATGAGCAGTTCTTC. Translation: CASSLFWDRPLPHDNEQFF. This chain links TRBV12-3 or TRBV12-4 with TRBJ2-1, with 8 bases identical to TRBD1. This CDR3 is built from 19 residues. With V trimmed by 2 bases and J by 5 bases, 17 bases remained unmatched.

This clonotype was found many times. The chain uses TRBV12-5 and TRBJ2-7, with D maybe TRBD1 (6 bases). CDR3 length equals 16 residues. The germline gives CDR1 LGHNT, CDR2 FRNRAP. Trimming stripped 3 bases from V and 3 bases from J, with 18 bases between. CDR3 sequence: CASGFTPPSRGYEQYF. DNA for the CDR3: TGTGCTAGTGGTTTTACACCCCCTTCCAGGGGCTACGAGCAGTACTTC.

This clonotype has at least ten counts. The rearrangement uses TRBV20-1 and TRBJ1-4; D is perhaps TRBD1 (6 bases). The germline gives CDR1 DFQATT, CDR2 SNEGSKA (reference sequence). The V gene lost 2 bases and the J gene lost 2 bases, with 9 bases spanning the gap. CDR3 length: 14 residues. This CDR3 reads CSARRTVTNEKLFF. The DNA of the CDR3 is TGCAGTGCTAGAAGGACAGTGACTAATGAAAAACTGTTTTTT.

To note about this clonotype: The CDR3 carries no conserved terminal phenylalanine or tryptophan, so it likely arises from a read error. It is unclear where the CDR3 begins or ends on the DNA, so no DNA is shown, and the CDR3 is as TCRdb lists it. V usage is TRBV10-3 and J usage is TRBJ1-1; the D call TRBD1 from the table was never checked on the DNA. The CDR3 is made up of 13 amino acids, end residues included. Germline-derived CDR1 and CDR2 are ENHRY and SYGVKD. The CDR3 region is CAIRYRGGTEAFA.

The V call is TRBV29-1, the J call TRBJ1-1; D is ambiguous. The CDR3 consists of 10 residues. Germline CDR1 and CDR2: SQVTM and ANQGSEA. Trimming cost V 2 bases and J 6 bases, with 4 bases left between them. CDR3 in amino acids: CSVERAEAFF. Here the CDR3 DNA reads TGCAGCGTTGAAAGGGCTGAAGCTTTCTTT.

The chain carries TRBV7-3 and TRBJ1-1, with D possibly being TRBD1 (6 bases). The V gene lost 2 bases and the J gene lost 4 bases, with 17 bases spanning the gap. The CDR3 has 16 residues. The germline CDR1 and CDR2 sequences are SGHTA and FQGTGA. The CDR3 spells CASSLPPTGMSTEAFF. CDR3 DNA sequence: TGTGCCAGCAGCTTACCTCCGACAGGAATGAGCACTGAAGCTTTCTTT.

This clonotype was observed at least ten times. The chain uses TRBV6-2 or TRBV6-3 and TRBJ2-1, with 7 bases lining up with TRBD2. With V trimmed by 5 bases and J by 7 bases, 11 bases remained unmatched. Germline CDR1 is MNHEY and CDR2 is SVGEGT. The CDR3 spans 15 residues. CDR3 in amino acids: CASSRGSWAVNEQFF. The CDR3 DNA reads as TGTGCCAGCAGTCGCGGGAGTTGGGCGGTGAATGAGCAGTTCTTC.

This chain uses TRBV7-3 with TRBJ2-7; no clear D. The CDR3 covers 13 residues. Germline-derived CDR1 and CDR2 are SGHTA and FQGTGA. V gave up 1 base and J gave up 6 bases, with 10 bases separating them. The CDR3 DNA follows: TGTGCCAGCAGCTTAAGGATGGGAAGCGAGCAGTACTTC. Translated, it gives CASSLRMGSEQYF. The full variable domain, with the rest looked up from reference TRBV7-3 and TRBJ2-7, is GAGVSQTPSNKVTEKGKYVELRCDPISGHTALYWYRQSLGQGPEFLIYFQGTGAADDSGLPNDRFFAVRPEGSVSTLKIQRTERGDSAVYLCASSLRMGSEQYFGPGTRLTVT.

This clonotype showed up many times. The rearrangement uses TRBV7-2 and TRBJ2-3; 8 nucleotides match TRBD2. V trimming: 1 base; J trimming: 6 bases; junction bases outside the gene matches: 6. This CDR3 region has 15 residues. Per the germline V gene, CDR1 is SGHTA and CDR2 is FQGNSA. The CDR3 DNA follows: TGTGCCAGCAGCTTAGGCGGACTAGCACTTGATACGCAGTATTTT. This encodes CASSLGGLALDTQYF.

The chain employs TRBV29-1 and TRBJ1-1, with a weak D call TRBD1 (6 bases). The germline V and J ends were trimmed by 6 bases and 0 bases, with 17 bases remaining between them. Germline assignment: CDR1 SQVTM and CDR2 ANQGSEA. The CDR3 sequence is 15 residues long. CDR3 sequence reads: CSVQAEDRVNTEAFF. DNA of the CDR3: TGCAGCGTCCAGGCTGAGGACAGAGTGAACACTGAAGCTTTCTTT.

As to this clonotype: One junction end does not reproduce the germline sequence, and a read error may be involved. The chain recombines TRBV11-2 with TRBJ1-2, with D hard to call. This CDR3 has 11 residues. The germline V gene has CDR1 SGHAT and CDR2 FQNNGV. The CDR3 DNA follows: TGCGCCAGCGGCTTAGTTTATGGCTACACCTTC. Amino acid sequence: CASGLVYGYTF.

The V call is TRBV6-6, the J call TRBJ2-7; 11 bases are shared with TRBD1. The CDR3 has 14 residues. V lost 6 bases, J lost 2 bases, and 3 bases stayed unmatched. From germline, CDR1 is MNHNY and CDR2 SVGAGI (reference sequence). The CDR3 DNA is TGTGCCAGCAGACCGGGACAGGGGGCCTACGAGCAGTACTTC. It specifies CASRPGQGAYEQYF.

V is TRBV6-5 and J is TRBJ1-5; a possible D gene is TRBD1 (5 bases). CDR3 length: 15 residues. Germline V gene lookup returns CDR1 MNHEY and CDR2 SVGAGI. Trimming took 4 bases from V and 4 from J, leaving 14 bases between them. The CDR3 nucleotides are TGTGCCAGCAGTTTCGTGGGGGGTGTAAATCAGCCCCAGCATTTT. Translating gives CASSFVGGVNQPQHF.

The CDR3 protein is CASGLAAGTSLNNEQFF. The DNA of the CDR3 is TGTGCTAGTGGTTTGGCAGCCGGGACATCTCTGAACAATGAGCAGTTCTTC. The chain has TRBV12-5 and TRBJ2-1; TRBD1 might be the D (6 bases). The CDR3 runs 17 residues. The V gene's germline CDR1 is LGHNT and CDR2 FRNRAP. V lost 1 base and J lost 5, with 18 bases in between.

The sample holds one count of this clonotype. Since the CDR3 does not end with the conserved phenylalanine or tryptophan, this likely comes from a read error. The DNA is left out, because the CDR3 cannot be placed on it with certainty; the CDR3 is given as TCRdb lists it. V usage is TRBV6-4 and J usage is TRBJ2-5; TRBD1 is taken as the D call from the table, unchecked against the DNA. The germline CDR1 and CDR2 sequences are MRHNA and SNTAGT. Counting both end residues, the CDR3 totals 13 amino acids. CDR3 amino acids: CASSESGPGARMV.

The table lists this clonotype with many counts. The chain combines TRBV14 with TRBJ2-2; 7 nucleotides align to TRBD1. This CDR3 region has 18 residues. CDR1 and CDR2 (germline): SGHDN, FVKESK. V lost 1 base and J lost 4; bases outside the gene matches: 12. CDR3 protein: CASSQGPGQLRLTGELFF. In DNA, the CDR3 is TGTGCCAGCAGCCAAGGTCCGGGACAGCTTCGTCTCACCGGGGAGCTGTTTTTT.

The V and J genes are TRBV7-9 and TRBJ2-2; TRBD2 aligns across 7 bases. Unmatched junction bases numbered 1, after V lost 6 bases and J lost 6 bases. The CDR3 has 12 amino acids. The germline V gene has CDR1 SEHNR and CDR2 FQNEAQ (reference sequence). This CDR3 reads CASRAGAGELFF. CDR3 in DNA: TGTGCCAGCAGGGCGGGGGCCGGGGAGCTGTTTTTT.

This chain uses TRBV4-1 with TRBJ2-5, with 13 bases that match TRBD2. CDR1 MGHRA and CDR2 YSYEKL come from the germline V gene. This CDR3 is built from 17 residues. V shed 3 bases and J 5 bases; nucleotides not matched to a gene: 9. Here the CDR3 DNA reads TGCGCCAGCAGCCAGCGACTAGCGGGAGGAGGCCAGGAGACCCAGTACTTC. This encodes CASSQRLAGGGQETQYF.

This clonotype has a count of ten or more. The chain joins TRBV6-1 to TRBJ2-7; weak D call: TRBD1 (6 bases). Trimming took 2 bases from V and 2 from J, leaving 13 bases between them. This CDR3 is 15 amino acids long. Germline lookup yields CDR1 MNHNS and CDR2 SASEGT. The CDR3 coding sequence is TGTGCCAGCAGTGAAATGTGGGGGCCTACCTACGAGCAGTACTTC. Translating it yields CASSEMWGPTYEQYF.

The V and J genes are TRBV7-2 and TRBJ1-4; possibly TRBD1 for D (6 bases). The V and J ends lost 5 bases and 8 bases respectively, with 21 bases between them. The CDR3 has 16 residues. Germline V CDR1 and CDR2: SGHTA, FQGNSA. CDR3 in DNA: TGTGCCAGCAGCCAAGATGGGGGGGGGCTTGACGAAAAACTGTTTTTT. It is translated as CASSQDGGGLDEKLFF.

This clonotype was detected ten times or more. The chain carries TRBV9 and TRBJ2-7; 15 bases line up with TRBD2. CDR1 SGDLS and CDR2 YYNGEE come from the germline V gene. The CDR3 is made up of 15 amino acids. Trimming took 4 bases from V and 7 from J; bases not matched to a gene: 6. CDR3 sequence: CASSPGLAGGDEQYF. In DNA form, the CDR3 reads TGTGCCAGCAGCCCTGGACTAGCGGGAGGGGATGAGCAGTACTTC. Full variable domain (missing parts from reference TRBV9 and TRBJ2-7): DSGVTQTPKHLITATGQRVTLRCSPRSGDLSVYWYQQSLDQGLQFLIQYYNGEERAKGNILERFSAQQFPDLHSELNLSSLELGDSALYFCASSPGLAGGDEQYFGPGTRLTVT.

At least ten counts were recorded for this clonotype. The CDR3 loop reads CASSGTSGGYTDTQYF. The CDR3 DNA reads TGTGCCAGCAGCGGGACTAGCGGGGGGTACACAGATACGCAGTATTTT. The rearrangement links TRBV7-3 to TRBJ2-3, with 15 bases aligning to TRBD2. CDR3 length: 16 amino acids. The V gene end was trimmed by 5 bases and the J gene end by 2 bases; junction bases not matched to a gene: 2. Germline V gene lookup returns CDR1 SGHTA and CDR2 FQGTGA.

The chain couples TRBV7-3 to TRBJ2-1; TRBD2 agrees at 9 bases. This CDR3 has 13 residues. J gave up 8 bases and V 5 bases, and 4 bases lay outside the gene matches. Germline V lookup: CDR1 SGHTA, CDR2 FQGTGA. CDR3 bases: TGTGCCAGCAGCGCGGGGGGGCCCGATGAGCAGTTCTTC. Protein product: CASSAGGPDEQFF.

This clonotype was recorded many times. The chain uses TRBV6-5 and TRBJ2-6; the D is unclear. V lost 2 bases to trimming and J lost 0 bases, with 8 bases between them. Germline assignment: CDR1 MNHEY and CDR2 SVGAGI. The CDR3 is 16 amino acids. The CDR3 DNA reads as TGTGCCAGCAGTTACGCCGTGTTCTCTGGGGCCAACGTCCTGACTTTC. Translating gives CASSYAVFSGANVLTF.

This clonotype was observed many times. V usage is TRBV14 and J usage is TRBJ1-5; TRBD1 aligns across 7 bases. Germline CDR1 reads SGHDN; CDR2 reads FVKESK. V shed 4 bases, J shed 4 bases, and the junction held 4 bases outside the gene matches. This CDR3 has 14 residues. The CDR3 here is CASSRQGRNQPQHF. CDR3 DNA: TGTGCCAGCAGCCGACAGGGTCGGAATCAGCCCCAGCATTTT.